Listed below are T cell receptor beta chains from one sample, sequenced in a study of radiation and T cells in renal cell carcinoma. This table comes from immunoSEQ multiplex PCR, and its TCRdb copy is limited to in-frame clones, with some not included. The sample lists 60,000 to 95,000 clones; around four fifths were seen once. The starting material was blood, obtained from a patient whose treatment included radiotherapy and nephrectomy. The receptors originated from a woman aged 60 to 75 with renal cell carcinoma. CDR3s include the opening cysteine and the closing phenylalanine or tryptophan. The D gene is left open where the match is weak. The size entry is marked missing in some rows and otherwise reads once, few, many or a size class.

J gene | D gene | clone size | V gene | CDR3 DNA | CDR3 protein
TRBJ1-4 | NA | NA | TRBV6-5 | TGTGCCAGCACAGGGTCAAGAAATGAAAAACTGTTTTTT | CASTGSRNEKLFF
TRBJ1-4 | NA | once | TRBV6-5 | TGTGCCAGCAGTGTCACGACTTGGGGTGAAAAACTGTTTTTT | CASSVTTWGEKLFF
TRBJ2-3 | TRBD2 | NA | TRBV7-2 | TGTGCCAGCAGTACCCTGACTAGCGGGGGGGCCGGCACAGATACGCAGTATTTT | CASSTLTSGGAGTDTQYF
TRBJ1-6 | NA | NA | TRBV4-2 | TGTGCCAGCAGCCAAACAGTGAGGAGGGATTCACCCCTCCACTTT | CASSQTVRRDSPLHF
TRBJ1-4 | NA | NA | TRBV5-1 | TGCGCCAGCAGCTTGGCTGAGGTTAATGAAAAACTGTTTTTT | CASSLAEVNEKLFF
TRBJ1-2 | NA | NA | TRBV5-1 | TGCGCCAGCAGCTTGAGCGGTACAATCTATGGCTACACCTTC | CASSLSGTIYGYTF
TRBJ2-7 | NA | NA | TRBV5-1 | TGCGCCAGCAGCTACAATCTCGCGACAAATGCCTACGAGCAGTACTTC | CASSYNLATNAYEQYF
TRBJ1-1 | NA | NA | TRBV18 | TGTGCCAGCTCACCGAGGGGGGAAACTGAAGCTTTCTTT | CASSPRGETEAFF
TRBJ1-3 | NA | NA | TRBV10-1 | TGCGCCAGCAGCCCGTCCGGGCGTAATGGAAACACCATATATTTT | CASSPSGRNGNTIYF
TRBJ2-2 | NA | NA | TRBV29-1 | TGCAGCGTTGTTATAACGGGGACCGGGGAGCTGTTTTTT | CSVVITGTGELFF
TRBJ2-3 | NA | NA | TRBV7-6 | TGTGCCAGCAGCGACACAGATACGCAGTATTTT | CASSDTDTQYF
TRBJ2-6 | NA | NA | TRBV6-4 | TGTGCCAGCAGTGGGGGGGTAGAGGGGGCCAACGTCCTGACTTTC | CASSGGVEGANVLTF
TRBJ1-1 | NA | NA | TRBV6-1 | TGTGCCAGCAGTCTACTGAGGGACACTGAAGCTTTCTTT | CASSLLRDTEAFF
TRBJ1-4 | NA | NA | TRBV19 | TGTGCCACTGGGTACAGGGTTAATGAAAAACTGTTTTTT | CATGYRVNEKLFF
TRBJ2-3 | NA | NA | TRBV11-2 | TGTGCCAGCAGCTTGGAATCCGGACGGGGTAGAAAGGATACGCAGTATTTT | CASSLESGRGRKDTQYF
TRBJ1-2 | NA | NA | TRBV11-2 | TGTGCCAGCAGCTTAGATCTGGGCCCAAGGGGCTACACCTTC | CASSLDLGPRGYTF
TRBJ2-5 | TRBD2 | NA | TRBV9 | TGTGCCAGCAGCGTAGCTTCTAGCGGGGCCCCAATCCAAGAGACCCAGTACTTC | CASSVASSGAPIQETQYF
TRBJ2-7 | TRBD1 | many | TRBV6-1 | TGTGCCAGCAGTGAAGGTTTTGGCAGGGGGCAGTCCTACGAGCAGTACTTC | CASSEGFGRGQSYEQYF
TRBJ2-5 | NA | few | TRBV6-1 | TGTGCCAGCAGTGACTGGATAGCACTAGCCCAAGAGACCCAGTACTTC | CASSDWIALAQETQYF
TRBJ2-2 | TRBD2 | NA | TRBV4-1 | TGCGCCAGCAGCCAGAGTCCGGGACTAGCGGGGGCGGGGACCGGGGAGCTGTTTTTT | CASSQSPGLAGAGTGELFF
TRBJ1-5 | TRBD1 | NA | TRBV15 | TGTGCCACCAGCGGGGGGGACAGGGGGCGGCCCCAGCATTTT | CATSGGDRGRPQHF
TRBJ2-2 | TRBD1 | NA | TRBV6-5 | TGTGCCAGCAGAGGACTCCAGGGGGCGGTGATTCGGCTGTTTTTT | CASRGLQGAVIRLFF
TRBJ1-1 | NA | NA | TRBV2 | TGTGCCAGCAGCGAACCGGACAGCCGAATGAACACTGAAGCTTTCTTT | CASSEPDSRMNTEAFF
TRBJ2-7 | NA | NA | TRBV7-2 | TGTGCCAGCAGCTCCTTTCGACAGGTTTCCTACGAGCAGTACTTC | CASSSFRQVSYEQYF
TRBJ1-4 | NA | NA | TRBV6-1 | TGTGCCAGCAGGAATGGGGACCCTAATGAAAAACTGTTTTTT | CASRNGDPNEKLFF
TRBJ1-2 | NA | NA | TRBV28 | TGTGCCAGCAGTTTAGACCCTGGGGTCTATGGCTACACCTTC | CASSLDPGVYGYTF
TRBJ1-1 | TRBD1 | NA | TRBV6-5 | TGTGCCAGCAGTTTATCCCCGACAGGGGCGGGGGCTGAAGCTTTCTTT | CASSLSPTGAGAEAFF
TRBJ2-6 | NA | NA | TRBV6-4 | TGTGCCAGCAGTTACAGGGCTGGTTCCAACGTCCTGACTTTC | CASSYRAGSNVLTF
TRBJ2-2 | NA | NA | TRBV19 | TGTGCCAGTAGCGCCCCGATTAACACCGGGGAGCTGTTTTTT | CASSAPINTGELFF
TRBJ1-2 | TRBD1 | NA | TRBV27 | TGTGCCAGCAGTTCCGGGACAGGGTTTGGCTACACCTTC | CASSSGTGFGYTF
TRBJ2-2 | TRBD1 | NA | TRBV9 | TGTGCCAGCAGCGTAGGCCTGACCGGGACAGGGGACACCGGGGAGCTGTTTTTT | CASSVGLTGTGDTGELFF
TRBJ1-2 | NA | NA | TRBV10-3 | TGTGCCATCAGTGAAAGGGAAGGGGGTGGCTATGGCTACACCTTC | CAISEREGGGYGYTF
TRBJ2-7 | NA | NA | TRBV6-1 | TGTGCCAGCCTCGGGAGTAGGAACGAGCAGTACTTC | CASLGSRNEQYF
TRBJ1-6 | TRBD1 | once | TRBV19 | TGTGCCAGCCGGGACAGGCTTACTTATAATTCACCCCTCCACTTT | CASRDRLTYNSPLHF
TRBJ2-7 | NA | NA | TRBV6-6 | TGTGCCAGCAGTTATGATGGCGAGCAGTACTTC | CASSYDGEQYF
TRBJ1-1 | TRBD1 | NA | TRBV5-1 | TGCGCCAGCAGCTTGGAAGGGGGCCTGAACACTGAAGCTTTCTTT | CASSLEGGLNTEAFF
TRBJ2-3 | NA | NA | TRBV29-1 | TGCAGCGTTGAGGCTTATACTAGCACAGATACGCAGTATTTT | CSVEAYTSTDTQYF
TRBJ2-7 | NA | NA | TRBV28 | TGTGCCAGCAGGAGAGGGGCGGGCGAGCAGTACTTC | CASRRGAGEQYF
TRBJ2-5 | NA | NA | TRBV27 | TGTGCCAGCAGTTTAGACCGAGCTCAGGAGACCCAGTACTTC | CASSLDRAQETQYF
TRBJ1-3 | NA | NA | TRBV7-2 | TGTGCCAGCTTTCTTGGGGTGTCTGGAAACACCATATATTTT | CASFLGVSGNTIYF
TRBJ1-1 | NA | NA | TRBV2 | TGTGCCAGCAGTGATGGCTTCAACACTGAAGCTTTCTTT | CASSDGFNTEAFF
TRBJ2-6 | NA | NA | TRBV9 | TGTGCCAGCAGCGTAGCCCCGTGGGCCCGCGCTGGGGCCAACGTCCTGACTTTC | CASSVAPWARAGANVLTF
TRBJ2-7 | NA | NA | TRBV7-6 | TGTGCCAGCAGCTTAACGCCATCTAGCTCCTACGAGCAGTACTTC | CASSLTPSSSYEQYF
TRBJ1-2 | NA | NA | TRBV5-1 | TGCGCCAGCAGCTTGGCCCAAGGGCGCCTCCCTGGCTACACCTTC | CASSLAQGRLPGYTF
TRBJ2-1 | NA | NA | TRBV28 | TGTGCCAGCAGTTTATCCAGGTGGCTCGATGAGCAGTTCTTC | CASSLSRWLDEQFF
TRBJ1-1 | NA | few | TRBV4-3 | TGCGCCAGCAGCCAAGATCCTGTAGGCTACACTGAAGCTTTCTTT | CASSQDPVGYTEAFF
TRBJ1-6 | NA | NA | TRBV14 | TGTGCCAGCAGCCCCGGAGGCTCCTATAATTCACCCCTCCACTTT | CASSPGGSYNSPLHF
TRBJ2-5 | NA | NA | TRBV5-4 | TGTGCCAGCAGCTTGACAGGGAGTGAGACCCAGTACTTC | CASSLTGSETQYF
TRBJ1-4 | TRBD1 | few | TRBV2 | TGTGCCAGCAAGCTCCGACAGGGGGTAGGAAAACTGTTTTTT | CASKLRQGVGKLFF